This TCR beta chain was obtained from a study of patients and donors after allogeneic stem cell transplantation. TCRdb redid the calling of the RT-PCR reads with MiXCR, one entry per CDR3 protein. Seen here are 410,000 or so distinct CDR3 sequences, roughly 17% observed once, and the top ten hold 7.2%. This CDR3 spans 14 amino acids. Deletions cut 5 bases from V and 9 bases from J, with 22 bases between. The germline gives CDR1 DFQATT, CDR2 SNEGSKA (reference sequence). The J gene is TRBJ1-2, the V gene TRBV20-1, with D uncertain. This clonotype was obtained from a human donor who was either an allogeneic HSCT recipient or a stem cell or donor lymphocyte infusion donor (not recorded which). It is not recorded whose cells these are; they may come from a transplant donor. The sequencing sample was made of blood, either unsorted or a sorted T cell fraction (not recorded which). The CDR3 DNA is TGCAGTGCTCCCTATGGGTTTGGCGGCCGCAGCTACACCTTC. Translating it yields CSAPYGFGGRSYTF.